Reported below is one T cell receptor beta chain. No antigen is known for it. The germline gives CDR1 SGHTA, CDR2 FQGNSA. The CDR3 runs to 14 residues. With 4 bases removed from V and 7 bases from J, the gap between germline ends came to 17 bases. The sample comes from a study of response to subunit inactivated influenza vaccine. TCRdb re-called the RT-PCR reads through MiXCR, storing one row per CDR3 protein. Of hundreds of thousands of distinct CDR3 sequences listed, approximately 12% are singletons. General study findings and limits: Authors suggested each seasonal flu vaccination may recruit only limited numbers of new T cells.

The clonotype comes from a middle-aged man who received an inactivated influenza vaccine. The genes are TRBV7-2 and TRBJ2-7; possibly TRBD2 for D (6 bases). The sample here was PBMCs from blood, taken on the day of vaccination. CDR3 sequence reads: CASSSSMEGWEQYF. The CDR3 DNA reads TGTGCCAGCAGCTCGTCAATGGAGGGATGGGAGCAGTACTTC. The full variable domain, its missing parts supplied by reference TRBV7-2 and TRBJ2-7, is GAGVSQSPSNKVTEKGKDVELRCDPISGHTALYWYRQSLGQGLEFLIYFQGNSAPDKSGLPSDRFSAERTGGSVSTLTIQRTQQEDSAVYLCASSSSMEGWEQYFGPGTRLTVT.